This TCR beta chain was profiled in a study of T cells in Graves' hyperthyroidism and ophthalmopathy. Across the study: It was at initial diagnosis, before any treatment, that peripheral blood was collected.

Findings of the study overall: Ophthalmopathy got predicted by the model a median around six months before its onset.

Germline CDR1 and CDR2: SEHNR and FQNEAQ (reference sequence). The V segment lost 3 bases and the J segment 3 bases; nucleotides outside the gene matches: 3. The length of the CDR3 is 14 residues. This clonotype was seen only a few times. The target antigen is unknown. Criteria for exclusion of patients were uncontrolled infection, other autoimmune disease, pregnancy or lactation. Fresh peripheral blood, approximately 10 ml, was the source of the PBMCs. Researchers amplified the TCR beta CDR3 regions from RNA transcripts. First-round RT-PCR with HTBI primers amplified the TCR CDR3 region. Each CDR3 protein is one row after TCRdb ran MiXCR on the multiplex PCR reads. The sample has about 640,000 distinct CDR3 sequences, less than 25% seen once.

The clonotype was recovered from a man in his thirties or forties with Graves' ophthalmopathy. V gene TRBV7-9 combines with J gene TRBJ2-5; 8 nucleotides align to TRBD2. The source material was blood. CDR3 region: CASSFHGGEETQYF. CDR3 coding DNA: TGTGCCAGCAGCTTTCACGGGGGGGAAGAGACCCAGTACTTC.